A single T cell receptor beta chain is shown here with its context. Its antigen is not identified. These data belong to a study of graft-versus-host responses after intestinal transplantation. Data came from immunoSEQ multiplex PCR; TCRdb stores just in-frame clones and leaves some out. The sample lists over 75,000 clones, 92% occurring once. Sample: unstimulated CD8+ T cells sorted from spleen or lymph node cells, taken before transplant. This TCR was sampled from a human donor who was the organ donor for an intestinal transplant.

The CDR3 DNA is TGTGCCAGCAGCTTGGGACAGGGGGTAGGGCCCCAGCATTTT. The encoded protein is CASSLGQGVGPQHF. The chain employs TRBV13 and TRBJ1-5; 11 bases agree with TRBD1. Germline trimming cut 3 bases from V and 9 bases from J; bases unmatched to any gene: 4. CDR1 is PRHDT, CDR2 FYEKMQ, per germline (reference sequence). CDR3 length: 14 residues.